What follows is one T cell receptor (beta chain) and its context. Followed over time, Seattle patients had been enrolled while infection was active. These data originate in a study of blood T cell repertoires in COVID-19. The CDR3 has 15 residues. Germline CDR1 is SGHRS and CDR2 is YFSETQ. The V and J ends lost 3 bases and 4 bases, in that order; junction bases with no gene match: 9. Per the original methods: Counts of nucleated cells, estimated from reference gene primer amplification, were obtained. Some clones are missing from TCRdb's copy, which holds only in-frame ones; the method was immunoSEQ multiplex PCR. From that table come the V and J calls and clone size; the DNA was used to work out D and trimming. This sample yields about 480,000 clones, of which 85% to 90% are seen a single time; over 0.7% belongs to the top ten.

This TCR came from a man younger than 35 with COVID-19, enrolled during active disease. The chain is built from TRBV5-1 and TRBJ2-7; 8 bases map to TRBD1. The material sequenced was peripheral blood. DNA for the CDR3: TGCGCCAGCAGCTACGTCGGGACAGGTTTGTACGAGCAGTACTTC. It specifies CASSYVGTGLYEQYF.